The TCR beta chain under discussion was sequenced for a study of cytomegalovirus exposure and HLA in healthy donors. Background on the study: Roughly 180 million T cells yielded around 100 million unique TCR beta sequences, as an earlier analysis found. General study points: Cytomegalovirus status was reportedly diagnosed by the classifier with high sensitivity and specificity. DRB1 showed the most TCR associations and HLA-C the fewest in a later analysis, as rates varied by HLA locus. The study labeled 164 TCR beta chains cytomegalovirus-associated.

Germline CDR1 MNHEY, CDR2 SVGAGI. The CDR3 length is 14 residues. About this clone itself: What it binds is not known. Sequence at one end of the junction differs from germline and may be a read error.

The PCR was carried out with 60 Vbeta primers and 13 Jbeta primers. TCRdb's copy holds only in-frame clones and misses some; the assay was immunoSEQ multiplex PCR. The table lists about 250,000 clones, roughly two thirds of them singletons. The TCR was taken from a female donor in good health and CMV-seronegative. The specimen was PBMCs. This chain connects TRBV6-5 to TRBJ2-3, with a tentative D call TRBD1 (6 bases). The CDR3 reads CASSQQGAADAQYF. The DNA for the CDR3 is TGTGCCAGCAGTCAACAGGGCGCCGCAGATGCGCAGTATTTT.